This entry is about one T cell receptor (beta chain). The entry originates in a study of T cell changes during pregnancy in multiple sclerosis. Between the trimmed V and J ends, which lost 2 bases and 3 bases, there was a span of 10 bases. Germline values: CDR1 SGHAT, CDR2 FQNNGV. The CDR3 has 15 amino acids. The table came from immunoSEQ multiplex PCR; TCRdb's copy has only in-frame clones and leaves some out. This sample has roughly 48,000 clones; over 80% occur once, and the top ten carry roughly 0.91%. The genes are TRBV11-2 and TRBJ1-4; D gene ambiguous. The sample was CD4+ T cells from peripheral blood mononuclear cells, taken in the second trimester of pregnancy. The TCR comes from a female donor in good health, enrolled as a control in a pregnancy study. The CDR3 spells CASSLTDTSNEKLFF. The CDR3 coding sequence is TGTGCCAGCAGCTTAACTGACACCTCTAATGAAAAACTGTTTTTT.